The sequence of this T cell receptor (beta chain) was determined in a study of CD8 T cells in ankylosing spondylitis (dated by TCRdb to 2016 to 2017). The study in broad terms: T cell receptor beta repertoires were profiled in healthy donors and ankylosing spondylitis patients so that disease-linked TCR variants could be found. The full study cohort was made up of about 24 ankylosing spondylitis patients and over 90 healthy donors. Samples of peripheral blood were taken, and for ankylosing spondylitis patients, synovial fluid was collected as well.

The sequencing machine was an Illumina HiSeq 2500. Quantitative 5'-RACE with molecular barcodes was used to prepare TCR beta libraries. The original pipeline was this. A new computational method, built on a probabilistic model of VDJ rearrangement, was used to identify disease-linked TCR variants. In TCRdb, the public reads were trimmed at Q25 with fastp and aligned with MiXCR, with productive beta chains retained. Rows with a matching CDR3 protein are joined into one entry that keeps the most common DNA and genes. The V and J calls were not made by the authors but by TCRdb's processing. The table for this sample lists roughly 150,000 distinct CDR3 sequences; more than 5.5% of them were counted only once. 12% of the sample goes to the ten largest clones. This clonotype occurred many times. Its antigen is still unknown. No much larger clonotype is one base removed from it; base qualities were not supplied.

On the study overall, not on this receptor specifically: The disease-linked clones were reported to be significantly enriched in matched synovial fluid samples from ankylosing spondylitis patients. In peripheral blood, the disease-linked clones were found at relatively low frequencies and had a CD8+ phenotype. Some TCR beta motif variants had previously been reported in synovial fluid and blood of reactive arthritis patients, which suggested common disease-initiation mechanisms. Blood from ankylosing spondylitis patients appeared to be characterized by a TCR beta motif composed of several highly homologous amino acid variants.

Based on the germline V gene, the CDR1 and CDR2 sequences are MNHNS and SASEGT. Between the V and J ends, shortened by 3 bases and 1 base respectively, the junction contains 9 bases. The CDR3 runs 14 amino acids, cysteine and phenylalanine included. Only the CDR3 DNA stays, 42 bases, in frame from base 1. Input material: blood, either unsorted or a sorted T cell fraction (not recorded which). The sequence derives from a female donor with ankylosing spondylitis or in good health (not recorded which). The chain was built from TRBV6-1 and TRBJ2-5, with the D gene too uncertain to name. The DNA sequence is TGTGCCAGCAGTGAGAAACTATTCCAAGAGACCCAGTACTTC. Its protein reads: CASSEKLFQETQYF.